A selection of T cell receptor beta chains follows, all from one sample in a study of brain T cells in children with intractable seizures. Method: immunoSEQ multiplex PCR; TCRdb's copy keeps in-frame clones and lacks some. This repertoire shows around 44,000 clones, more than 80% found once; its top ten account for 5% to 6.5%. The source material was peripheral blood, sampled at surgery. The receptors stem from a girl aged 2-15 years with tuberous sclerosis and intractable seizures. Each CDR3 is given with its conserved first and last residue. The order of the fields is clone size, J gene, V gene, D gene, CDR3 DNA, CDR3 protein. D genes are given only for firm matches. Clone size is shown for a subset of rows, as once, few, many or a class of expanded clone.

- TRBJ1-2 TRBV12-3/TRBV12-4 - TGTGCCAGCAGTTTGAAGGTCCAGGATGGCTACACCTTC CASSLKVQDGYTF
few TRBJ1-6 TRBV6-1 TRBD1 TGTGCCAGCAGTGATATACAGGGGGATAATTCACCCCTCCACTTT CASSDIQGDNSPLHF
- TRBJ2-7 TRBV7-9 - TGTGCCAGCAGCTTAGATATGGTCGACAGAGAGCAGTACTTC CASSLDMVDREQYF
- TRBJ2-7 TRBV28 - TGTGCCAGCAGTTTGGCTTCCCAGGGGCGGTACGAGCAGTACTTC CASSLASQGRYEQYF
- TRBJ2-2 TRBV10-3 - TGTGCCATCAGTGACACCGGGGAGCTGTTTTTT CAISDTGELFF
few TRBJ1-1 TRBV27 - TGTGCCAGCAGTGAGAACTTTATGAACACTGAAGCTTTCTTT CASSENFMNTEAFF
- TRBJ2-7 TRBV29-1 TRBD1 TGCAGCGTTGGACAGGGCGGATACGAGCAGTACTTC CSVGQGGYEQYF
- TRBJ1-1 TRBV10-2 - TGCGCCAGCACTACTGGACGGATCAACACTGAAGCTTTCTTT CASTTGRINTEAFF
- TRBJ2-1 TRBV18 - TGTGCCAGCTCACTAGAGGTCGGATACGGCAATGAGCAGTTCTTC CASSLEVGYGNEQFF
- TRBJ2-7 TRBV18 TRBD1 TGTGCCAGCTCATATGACAGGGGGCAATCCTACGAGCAGTACTTC CASSYDRGQSYEQYF
- TRBJ2-2 TRBV6-1 - TGTGCCAGCAGTGAAGCGGACACCGGGGAGCTGTTTTTT CASSEADTGELFF
- TRBJ1-1 TRBV6-5 TRBD1 TGTGCCAGCAGCACAGGGGCCCTGGGAGCTTTCTTT CASSTGALGAFF
few TRBJ1-2 TRBV12-3/TRBV12-4 TRBD1 TGTGCCAGCAGTCCCGGGACAGCCGGGTCCTACACCTTC CASSPGTAGSYTF
- TRBJ2-5 TRBV5-6 - TGTGCCAGCCAAAAAACGGGTGGGGAGACCCAGTACTTC CASQKTGGETQYF
- TRBJ1-1 TRBV2 - TGTGCCAGCCCCAGGCAGGGTGGAACGAACACTGAAGCTTTCTTT CASPRQGGTNTEAFF
- TRBJ1-5 TRBV27 - TGTGCCAGCTCCCCCGGGGTCGGGGGCAATCAGCCCCAGCATTTT CASSPGVGGNQPQHF
- TRBJ2-3 TRBV5-1 - TGCGCCAGCAGCTTGGTAGGCTCAGATACGCAGTATTTT CASSLVGSDTQYF
- TRBJ2-7 TRBV5-8 - TGTGCCAGCAGCGGGCAGGCGACCCAGGTCTACGAGCAGTACTTC CASSGQATQVYEQYF
medium-sized TRBJ1-2 TRBV2 - TGTGCCAGCAGGACGACCCTTTCGGAAGACTATGGCTACACCTTC CASRTTLSEDYGYTF
- TRBJ1-3 TRBV18 TRBD1 TGTGCCAGCTCACCAAAGGGGGCCCTGTCATCCTCTGGAAACACCATATATTTT CASSPKGALSSSGNTIYF
- TRBJ2-4 TRBV19 - TGTGCCAGTAGTATAGCGTCGGGGCCCGGGGCGAGCAAAAACATTCAGTACTTC CASSIASGPGASKNIQYF
- TRBJ2-2 TRBV29-1 TRBD1 TGCAGCGTTGAAGGGACAGGGTTCGGGGAGCTGTTTTTT CSVEGTGFGELFF
few TRBJ2-2 TRBV6-6 TRBD1 TGTGCCAGCAGTGGGACAGATCCCCTCCCCGGGGAGCTGTTTTTT CASSGTDPLPGELFF
- TRBJ2-7 TRBV5-5 - TGTGCCAGCAGCCTACCCTGGGACCTCTACGAGCAGTACTTC CASSLPWDLYEQYF
- TRBJ1-6 TRBV3-1/TRBV3-2 - TGTGCCAGCAGCCAGATTAATAATTCACCCCTCCACTTT CASSQINNSPLHF
- TRBJ1-5 TRBV19 TRBD1 TGTGCCAGTAGTATAGATCTTAGGACAGGAGGCAATCAGCCCCAGCATTTT CASSIDLRTGGNQPQHF
- TRBJ1-5 TRBV5-8 - TGTGCCAGCAGCTTGGTAGACGGTCAGCCCCAGCATTTT CASSLVDGQPQHF
few TRBJ2-3 TRBV2 - TGTGCCAGCAGGGGAACAGGGCCAGATACGCAGTATTTT CASRGTGPDTQYF
- TRBJ2-1 TRBV4-1 - TGCGCCAGCAGCCTACCACCGGGACCTTCTCGGCCCAATGAGCAGTTCTTC CASSLPPGPSRPNEQFF
- TRBJ2-1 TRBV2 TRBD2 TGTGCCAGCAGAGCACTAGCGGGGGGACTCCCGTTAGTCTTC CASRALAGGLPLVF
- TRBJ2-2 TRBV5-5 TRBD2 TGTGCCAGCAGCCTAGGGACTACCCGAGCCGGGGAGCTGTTTTTT CASSLGTTRAGELFF
- TRBJ2-1 TRBV5-4 - TGTGCCAGCAGCTTGTTTGGTAGCGGTGAGCAGTTCTTC CASSLFGSGEQFF
- TRBJ1-4 TRBV12-5 - TGTGCTAGTGGTTCCCCGACTCAACATGCAACTAATGAAAAACTGTTTTTT CASGSPTQHATNEKLFF
- TRBJ2-2 TRBV29-1 - TGCAGCGCTACTCCATTTACAGGTGTTAACACCGGGGAGCTGTTTTTT CSATPFTGVNTGELFF
few TRBJ1-2 TRBV7-9 TRBD1 TGTGCCAGCATCAGAGCCGGGGACAGACATCGCTCCTTCTATGGCTACACCTTC CASIRAGDRHRSFYGYTF
- TRBJ2-5 TRBV6-5 - TGTGCCAGCAGTTATGAGGAGGGGCGACAAGAGACCCAGTACTTC CASSYEEGRQETQYF
- TRBJ2-5 TRBV9 - TGTGCCAGCAGCGTAGGGGGGGCCGGGGAGACCCAGTACTTC CASSVGGAGETQYF
- TRBJ2-5 TRBV30 - TGTGCCTGGAGTAGGGTGGATAGGGAGGAGACCCAGTACTTC CAWSRVDREETQYF